This T cell receptor (beta chain) emerged from a study of CXCR3-negative and CXCR3-positive naive CD8 T cells. Turning to the study itself: Every library held about 1.5 +/- 0.3 million TRB reads, and the total came to around 140 million.

Researchers prepared the TRB cDNA libraries using 5' RACE with UMI labels. Reanalyzing the 5' RACE reads, TCRdb keeps one entry per CDR3 protein, without DNA. In total, the table holds some 45,000 distinct CDR3 sequences. With regard to this clonotype: Its antigen is as yet unknown.

Whole-study results and caveats: CXCR3-expressing naive cells carried TRB CDR3s more hydrophobic than those of CXCR3-negative naive cells. The naive subsets expressed comparable surface CD5, and the authors inferred TCR strength from TRB CDR3 properties. Freshly isolated PBMCs were used in most assays, given partial CXCR3 loss after freezing.

This CDR3 spans 13 amino acids. Germline loops: CDR1 SQVTM, CDR2 ANQGSEA. This chain connects TRBV29-1 to TRBJ2-1; TCRdb calls TRBD2, which cannot be checked without DNA. Sequenced sample: naive CXCR3- CD8+ T cells from blood. Sample subset: CD45RO-CCR7+CD27+CD95- naive CD8+ T cells lacking CXCR3 (TNR3-). The receptor was derived from a human donor in good health. Some clones in this sample may be carry-over from other donors' samples. The chain's CDR3 is CSVDQAVRNEQFF.